This T cell receptor (beta chain) originates from a study of blood T cell repertoires in COVID-19. Overall study: There were acute and convalescent COVID-19 samples, and they came from the United States, Italy and Spain. Sample material is recorded as cDNA or gDNA derived from T cells, B-cell-depleted T cells, or PBMCs.

Per the study methods: Estimated nucleated cell counts came from reference gene primer amplification. Only in-frame clones appear in the TCRdb table, and some are missing; sequencing was by immunoSEQ multiplex PCR. The DNA gave D and trimming, while V, J and clone size come from that table. Here the sample spans fewer than 65,000 clones, about 91% being singletons. The junction had 6 bases not matched to a gene; V was cut back by 0 bases and J by 8 bases. The CDR3 has 16 residues. Germline CDR1 and CDR2: KGHSH and LQKENI. The sequence derives from a woman aged 55-70 years with active or convalescent COVID-19. The chain is built from TRBV18 and TRBJ2-3; 12 bases are shared with TRBD2. Material: peripheral blood. The chain's CDR3 is CASSPPSSGRVGTQYF. CDR3 nucleotide sequence: TGTGCCAGCTCACCACCGTCTAGCGGGAGGGTTGGTACGCAGTATTTT.